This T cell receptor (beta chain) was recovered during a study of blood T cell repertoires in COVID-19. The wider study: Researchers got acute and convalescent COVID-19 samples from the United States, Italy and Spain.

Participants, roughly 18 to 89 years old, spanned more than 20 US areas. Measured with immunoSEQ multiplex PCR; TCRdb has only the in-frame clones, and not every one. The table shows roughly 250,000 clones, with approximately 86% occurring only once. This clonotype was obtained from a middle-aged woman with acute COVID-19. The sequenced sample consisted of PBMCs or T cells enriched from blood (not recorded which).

In DNA form, the CDR3 reads TGTGCCAGCAGCTTAGGATCGAGGGCCCTAGTGACAGATACGCAGTATTTT. Translating gives CASSLGSRALVTDTQYF. The V call is TRBV7-6, the J call TRBJ2-3; TRBD2 might be the D (5 bases). Germline V gene sequence: CDR1 SGHVS, CDR2 FNYEAQ. Between the trimmed V and J ends, which lost 1 base and 3 bases, there was a span of 17 bases. The CDR3 length is 17 residues.